This T cell receptor (beta chain) is drawn from a study of T cells in Graves' hyperthyroidism and ophthalmopathy. TCR beta CDR3 regions were amplified from RNA. Carried out on the TCR CDR3, a first-round RT-PCR used the HTBI primer set. Using its own MiXCR run on the multiplex PCR reads, TCRdb lists one record per CDR3 protein. Here the sample spans roughly 700,000 distinct CDR3 sequences, 35% being singletons. Each diagnosis was grounded in clinical symptoms, serum thyroxine and TRAb, thyroid ultrasound, and orbital computed tomography. Of note for this clonotype: Its antigen is unknown.

Study-level points and caveats: The model foresaw ophthalmopathy a median roughly 6 months prior to onset.

The sample taken for sequencing was blood. This clonotype was obtained from a woman between 35 and 50 years old with Graves' hyperthyroidism.

The CDR3 nucleotides read TGTGCCACCAGTGGCTCCGGAGGAGGGCAGTACTTC. Its protein product is CATSGSGGGQYF. The chain employs TRBV24-1 and TRBJ2-7, with D possibly being TRBD2 (5 bases). Germline CDR1 and CDR2: KGHDR and SFDVKD. The CDR3 loop spans 12 amino acids. Trimming took 5 bases from V and 9 from J, leaving 13 bases between them.